This T cell receptor (beta chain) was documented in a study of cytomegalovirus exposure and HLA in healthy donors. About the study: An earlier analysis identified approximately 110 million unique TCR beta sequences in about 200 million T cells. Most donors, roughly 84% of 350 to 450 genotyped, fell in the Caucasian-associated ancestry cluster.

General study points: Highest at DRB1 and lowest at HLA-C, TCR association rates differed among HLA loci in a later analysis. In a later analysis, most CMV-associated TCR beta chains appeared HLA-restricted.

Use of 60 Vbeta and 13 Jbeta primers characterized the PCR. Repertoires were generated with immunoSEQ multiplex PCR, while TCRdb's copy carries only in-frame clones and drops some. The sample lists 77,000 or so clones, 75% occurring once. V lost 11 bases to trimming and J lost 0 bases; unmatched junction nucleotides: 20. Germline V gene lookup returns CDR1 LNHDA and CDR2 SQIVND (reference sequence). The CDR3 sequence is 21 residues long. On this clone: Its antigen is unknown.

Specimen: PBMCs. This sequence was found in a woman in her thirties or forties in good health and CMV-seronegative. The chain employs TRBV19 and TRBJ2-6, with 12 bases aligning to TRBD2. The CDR3 here is CAGQDRDGLAGTFSGANVLTF. In nucleotides, the CDR3 is TGTGCCGGACAGGACAGGGACGGACTAGCGGGGACTTTCTCTGGGGCCAACGTCCTGACTTTC.